This TCR beta chain derives from a study of CD8+ T cells in alopecia areata. CDR1 is MNHEY and CDR2 is SMNVEV in the germline V gene (reference sequence). V lost 7 bases and J lost 3, with 10 bases in between. CDR3 length: 12 residues. The sample's treatment: oral pan-JAK inhibitor, 5-10 mg twice daily. Extraction and reverse transcription of RNA yielded cDNA as the sequencing template. Method: immunoSEQ multiplex PCR; TCRdb's copy keeps in-frame clones and lacks some. The table lists more than 200,000 clones, under 70% of them singletons. Study conclusions and caveats: Resident alphabeta T cells of normal skin are also sequenced in scalp samples.

This clone was observed a single time. Its target is unknown. The V call is TRBV27, the J call TRBJ2-7; D is undetermined. The receptor comes from a human donor with alopecia areata. Sequencing used CD4+ T cells sorted from blood, obtained around week 44, from a patient treated with tofacitinib. The CDR3 region is CASMFLIYEQYF. CDR3 DNA: TGTGCCAGCATGTTCCTCATCTACGAGCAGTACTTC.